This TCR beta chain derives from a study of response to subunit inactivated influenza vaccine. Points from the study as a whole: New T cells are recruited in small numbers by each seasonal influenza vaccination, according to the authors' suggestion.

From germline, CDR1 is KGHSH and CDR2 LQKENI. The CDR3 extends over 15 amino acids. V was clipped by 4 bases and J by 11 bases; unmatched bases: 10. TCRdb independently ran MiXCR on the RT-PCR reads; one entry per CDR3 protein. The profile shows 650,000 to 700,000 distinct CDR3 sequences, about a sixth of them singletons. As regards this clonotype: Its cognate antigen is unknown.

The source was PBMCs from blood, collected less than 13 days after vaccination. This clonotype was obtained from a man over 45 who received an inactivated influenza vaccine. This rearrangement joins TRBV18 to TRBJ1-4, with 10 bases matching TRBD1. CDR3 nucleotides: TGTGCCAGCTCACGTTCCGGGACAGGGGAAGGGAAACTGTTTTTT. It translates to CASSRSGTGEGKLFF.